This T cell receptor beta chain was recorded in a study of T cell responses to AZD1222 COVID-19 vaccine. Study as a whole: Second doses at about 4 or about 12 weeks were pooled. Study conclusions and caveats: Without day 14 samples, only post-peak T cell repertoires were studied. Mapped onto spike, vaccine-associated CD4 TCRs spanned it and were dominant at 160-218 and 743-854. Seropositive at baseline were only a handful of AZD1222 recipients.

Points on this clone: The antigen is not known.

The CDR3 is 13 residues long. Germline CDR1 is WNHNN and CDR2 is SYGVQD (reference sequence). V trimming: 6 bases; J trimming: 3 bases; junction bases outside the gene matches: 4. The table came from immunoSEQ multiplex PCR; TCRdb's copy has only in-frame clones and leaves some out. The data show 150,000 to 200,000 clones, with around 87% seen just once and 6% to 8% held by the top ten. This receptor was obtained from an adult in good health. J is TRBJ1-2 and V is TRBV10-1, with 7 positions matching TRBD1. Material: peripheral blood, obtained on day 0 of AZD1222 vaccination. Here the CDR3 reads CASRSTGHYGYTF. CDR3 DNA: TGCGCCAGCAGGTCGACAGGGCACTATGGCTACACCTTC.